This entry describes one T cell receptor (beta chain). Its binding antigen is unknown. No quality values exist for individual bases; no much larger clone is one base distant. The CDR3 numbers 13 residues from cysteine through phenylalanine. Only the CDR3 portion is preserved as DNA: 39 bases, with reading frame beginning at the first base. The germline V gene (reference sequence) provides CDR1 SEHNR and CDR2 FQNEAQ. V gives up 1 base and J gives up 12 bases, and the segment between their germline ends measures 15 bases. This record belongs to a study of chemoradiotherapy in HPV16-positive cancers (dated by TCRdb to the early 2020s). Background on the whole study: Candidate HPV-specific T-cell clones and common TCR motifs were defined through functional T-cell assays on cells from two HPV16-positive patients. Whether T-cell immunity against the HPV oncoproteins E6 and E7 changes during chemoradiotherapy and whether survival is affected by this immunity were examined in the study. The candidate HPV-specific TCRs and motifs were then tracked in TCR repertoires from over 80 patients with HPV-related cancers.

Libraries came from the immunoSEQ multiplex PCR assay. The table was pulled from immuneACCESS by TCRdb, which kept in-frame rearrangements only. Such tables lose some clones; where checked, under half of the loss comes from unresolved V genes, and the rest has no known cause. For this sample the table gives approximately 30,000 clones, of which 86% were detected only once. The ten largest clones add up to 2.1% of the sample. Repertoires were sampled repeatedly over the course of chemoradiotherapy so that clonal expansion in the tumor microenvironment could be followed. Overall study results and their limits: Only two HPV16-positive patients were used to derive the functional definition of HPV-specific T cells, and the survival association was reported for HPV16-positive patients. Expansion of candidate HPV-specific clones and E7-related TCR motifs was observed in the tumor microenvironment during treatment, whereas no such expansion was observed for non-HPV-specific T cells. Among HPV16-positive patients, expansion of HPV-responsive T cells during chemoradiotherapy was associated with better recurrence-free survival.

The starting material was blood, obtained from a patient who underwent chemoradiotherapy. This receptor was identified in a human donor with HPV-associated anogenital cancer. The chain links TRBV7-9 with TRBJ1-1; there is no confident call for the D gene. CDR3 sequence: CASSLGVGFETFF. DNA sequence: TGTGCCAGCAGCTTAGGCGTAGGATTCGAGACTTTCTTT.